This T cell receptor beta chain was captured in a study of T cells in localized non-small cell lung cancer. Regarding this clone: Its target is not known.

Sequencing was performed with immunoSEQ multiplex PCR; in TCRdb, only in-frame clones are kept and a portion is missing. The table lists 30,000 to 45,000 clones, roughly 88% of them singletons. Trimming removed 6 bases at V and 10 bases at J, with 19 bases between. CDR1 MNHEY and CDR2 SMNVEV come from the germline V gene (reference sequence). This CDR3 region has 13 residues. Overall study findings and caveats: Uninvolved adjacent lung had higher T cell clonality than tumor and all other tissues. A median of around 60 clones ranked among the top 100 in tumor appeared in adjacent lung. Because only a single region of the tumor was sequenced, heterogeneity remains possible.

The chain is built from TRBV27 and TRBJ2-7; D unclear. The receptor's source is a woman aged 35-70 years with stage I lung adenocarcinoma. The material sequenced was peripheral blood, taken before any cancer treatment. This CDR3 is CASSLRRSQIQYF. The CDR3 DNA reads TGTGCCAGCAGCCTGAGGCGGTCTCAAATTCAGTACTTC.